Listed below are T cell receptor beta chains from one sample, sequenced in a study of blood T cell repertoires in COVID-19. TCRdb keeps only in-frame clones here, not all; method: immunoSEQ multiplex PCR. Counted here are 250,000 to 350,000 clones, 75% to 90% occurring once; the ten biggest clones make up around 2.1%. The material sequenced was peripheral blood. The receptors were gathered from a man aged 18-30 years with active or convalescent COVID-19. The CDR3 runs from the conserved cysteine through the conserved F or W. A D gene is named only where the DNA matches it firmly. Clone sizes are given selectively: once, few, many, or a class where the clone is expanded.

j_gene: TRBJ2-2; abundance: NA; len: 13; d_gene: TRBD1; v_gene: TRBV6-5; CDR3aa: CASRAGGTGELFF; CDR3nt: TGTGCCAGCAGGGCAGGGGGCACCGGGGAGCTGTTTTTT
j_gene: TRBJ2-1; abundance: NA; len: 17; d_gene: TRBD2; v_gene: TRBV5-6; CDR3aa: CASSQGLAGGGYNEQFF; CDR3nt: TGTGCCAGCAGCCAGGGACTAGCGGGAGGAGGCTACAATGAGCAGTTCTTC
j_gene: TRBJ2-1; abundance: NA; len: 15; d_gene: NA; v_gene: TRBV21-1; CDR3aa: CASPGGGLGYNEQFF; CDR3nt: TGTGCCAGCCCTGGGGGGGGCCTTGGGTACAATGAGCAGTTCTTC
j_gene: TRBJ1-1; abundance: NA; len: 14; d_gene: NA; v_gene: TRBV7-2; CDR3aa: CASSPGSTRTEAFF; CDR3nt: TGTGCCAGCAGCCCTGGGTCAACGCGGACTGAAGCTTTCTTT
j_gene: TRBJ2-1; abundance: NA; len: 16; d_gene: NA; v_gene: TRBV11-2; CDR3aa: CASSLGVGGSYNEQFF; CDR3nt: TGTGCCAGCAGCCTAGGGGTGGGGGGCTCCTACAATGAGCAGTTCTTC
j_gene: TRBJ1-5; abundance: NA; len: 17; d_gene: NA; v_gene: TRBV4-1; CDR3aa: CASSPREGGYSNQPQHF; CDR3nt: TGCGCCAGCAGCCCCCGGGAAGGGGGATATAGCAATCAGCCCCAGCATTTT
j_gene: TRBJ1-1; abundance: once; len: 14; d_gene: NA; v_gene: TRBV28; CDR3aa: CASLPQGSYTEAFF; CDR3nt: TGTGCCAGCCTACCCCAGGGTTCGTACACTGAAGCTTTCTTT
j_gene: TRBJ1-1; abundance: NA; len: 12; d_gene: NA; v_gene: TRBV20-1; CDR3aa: CSASPLNTEAFF; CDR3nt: TGCAGTGCTAGTCCCCTTAACACTGAAGCTTTCTTT
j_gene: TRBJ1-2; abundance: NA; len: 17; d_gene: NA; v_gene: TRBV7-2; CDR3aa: CASSLYHLQGWDYGYTF; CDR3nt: TGTGCCAGCAGCTTATACCACCTACAGGGTTGGGACTATGGCTACACCTTC
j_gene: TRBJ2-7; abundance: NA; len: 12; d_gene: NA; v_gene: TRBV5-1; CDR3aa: CASSLQGYEQYF; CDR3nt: TGCGCCAGCAGCTTACAGGGCTACGAGCAGTACTTC
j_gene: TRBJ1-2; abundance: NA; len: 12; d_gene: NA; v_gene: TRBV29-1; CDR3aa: CSAEGNSYGYTF; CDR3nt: TGCAGCGCAGAGGGAAACAGCTATGGCTACACCTTC
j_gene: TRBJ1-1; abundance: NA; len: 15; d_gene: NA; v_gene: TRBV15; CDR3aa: CATSRAGNMNTEAFF; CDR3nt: TGTGCCACCAGCAGAGCCGGGAACATGAACACTGAAGCTTTCTTT
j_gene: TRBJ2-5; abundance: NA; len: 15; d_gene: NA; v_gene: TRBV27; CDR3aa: CASSLSGRGIETQYF; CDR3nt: TGTGCCAGCAGTTTATCGGGGCGGGGTATCGAGACCCAGTACTTC
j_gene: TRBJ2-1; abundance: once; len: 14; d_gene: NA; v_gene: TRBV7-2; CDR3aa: CASSPWTGNNEQFF; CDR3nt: TGTGCCAGCAGCCCTTGGACTGGGAACAATGAGCAGTTCTTC
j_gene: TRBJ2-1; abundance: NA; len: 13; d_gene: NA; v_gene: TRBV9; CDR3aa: CASNPGSGNEQFF; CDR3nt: TGTGCCAGCAACCCTGGATCGGGGAATGAGCAGTTCTTC
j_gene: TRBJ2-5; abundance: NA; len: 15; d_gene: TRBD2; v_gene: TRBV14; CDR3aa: CASSSSSGGGKTQYF; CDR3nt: TGTGCCAGCAGCTCTTCTAGCGGGGGTGGAAAGACCCAGTACTTC
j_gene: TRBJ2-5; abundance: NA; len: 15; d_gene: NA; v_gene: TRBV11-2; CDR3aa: CASSAPRFTQETQYF; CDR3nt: TGTGCCAGCAGCGCCCCACGTTTTACACAAGAGACCCAGTACTTC
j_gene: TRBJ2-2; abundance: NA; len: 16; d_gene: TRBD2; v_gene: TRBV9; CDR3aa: CASSVGLAGVPGELFF; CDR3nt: TGTGCCAGCAGCGTGGGACTAGCGGGAGTCCCCGGGGAGCTGTTTTTT
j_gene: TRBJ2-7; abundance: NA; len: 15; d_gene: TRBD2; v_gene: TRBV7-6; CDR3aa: CASSLGGLAVYEQYF; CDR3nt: TGTGCCAGCAGCTTAGGGGGACTAGCGGTCTACGAGCAGTACTTC
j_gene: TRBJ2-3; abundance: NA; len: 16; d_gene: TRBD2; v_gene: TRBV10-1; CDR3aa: CASGEGTSESTDTQYF; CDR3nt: TGCGCCAGCGGTGAAGGGACTAGCGAAAGCACAGATACGCAGTATTTT
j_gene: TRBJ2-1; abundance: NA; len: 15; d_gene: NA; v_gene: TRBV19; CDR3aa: CASSISGSSYNEQFF; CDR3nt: TGTGCCAGTAGTATTAGCGGAAGCTCCTACAATGAGCAGTTCTTC
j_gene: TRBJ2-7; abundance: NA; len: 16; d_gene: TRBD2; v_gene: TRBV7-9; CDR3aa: CASSSRTSGSVYEQYF; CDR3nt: TGTGCCAGCAGCTCAAGGACTAGCGGGAGCGTTTACGAGCAGTACTTC
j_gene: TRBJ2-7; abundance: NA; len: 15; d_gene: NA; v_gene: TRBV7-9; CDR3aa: CASSLSQGRGYEQYF; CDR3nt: TGTGCCAGCAGCTTATCTCAGGGGCGCGGATACGAGCAGTACTTC
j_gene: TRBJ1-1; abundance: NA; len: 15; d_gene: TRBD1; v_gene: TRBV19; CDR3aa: CASSQDRGLNTEAFF; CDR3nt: TGTGCCAGTAGCCAGGACAGGGGTTTAAACACTGAAGCTTTCTTT
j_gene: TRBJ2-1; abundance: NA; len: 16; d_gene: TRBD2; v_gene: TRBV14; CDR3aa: CASSQPSSGRVGEQFF; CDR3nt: TGTGCCAGCAGCCAGCCGTCTAGCGGGAGGGTCGGTGAGCAGTTCTTC
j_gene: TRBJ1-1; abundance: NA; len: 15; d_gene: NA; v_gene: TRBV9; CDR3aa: CASSPLGGRVTEAFF; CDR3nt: TGTGCCAGCAGCCCCTTGGGGGGGCGGGTTACTGAAGCTTTCTTT
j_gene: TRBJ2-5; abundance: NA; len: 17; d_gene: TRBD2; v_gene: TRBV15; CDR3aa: CATSPTSGRALGETQYF; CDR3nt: TGTGCCACCAGCCCGACTAGCGGGAGGGCCCTCGGAGAGACCCAGTACTTC
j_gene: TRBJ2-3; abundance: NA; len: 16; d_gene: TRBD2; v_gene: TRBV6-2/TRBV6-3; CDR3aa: CASSPTGRGVTDTQYF; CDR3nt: TGTGCCAGCAGCCCGACGGGGCGGGGGGTCACAGATACGCAGTATTTT
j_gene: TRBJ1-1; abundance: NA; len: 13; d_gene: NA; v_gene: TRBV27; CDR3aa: CASVGQFNTEAFF; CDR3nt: TGTGCCAGCGTTGGACAATTTAACACTGAAGCTTTCTTT
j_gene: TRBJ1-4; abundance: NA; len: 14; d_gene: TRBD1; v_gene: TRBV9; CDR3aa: CASSATRDRRKLFF; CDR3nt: TGTGCCAGCAGCGCGACCCGGGACAGACGAAAACTGTTTTTT
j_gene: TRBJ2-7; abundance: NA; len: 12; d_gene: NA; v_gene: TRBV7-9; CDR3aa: CASSLLAYEQYF; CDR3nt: TGTGCCAGCAGCTTGCTAGCCTACGAGCAGTACTTC
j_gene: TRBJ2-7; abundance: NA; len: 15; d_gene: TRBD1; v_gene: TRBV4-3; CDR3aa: CASSQGTGAPYEQYF; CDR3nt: TGCGCCAGCAGCCAGGGGACAGGGGCCCCCTACGAGCAGTACTTC
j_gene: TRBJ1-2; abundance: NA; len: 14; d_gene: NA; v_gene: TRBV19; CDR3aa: CASLSGHPFSGYTF; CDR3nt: TGTGCCAGTTTATCGGGACACCCCTTCAGCGGCTACACCTTC
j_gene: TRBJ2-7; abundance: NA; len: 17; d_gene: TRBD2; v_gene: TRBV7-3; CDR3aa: CASSPGTSGLQPYEQYF; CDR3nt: TGTGCCAGCAGCCCCGGGACTAGCGGACTCCAGCCCTACGAGCAGTACTTC
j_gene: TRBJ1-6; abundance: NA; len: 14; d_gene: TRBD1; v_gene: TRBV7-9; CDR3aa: CASSLTGGESPLHF; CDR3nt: TGTGCCAGCAGCTTAACAGGGGGCGAGTCACCCCTCCACTTT
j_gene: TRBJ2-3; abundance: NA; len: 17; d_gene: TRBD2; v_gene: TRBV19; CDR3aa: CASSRVAGGPDTDTQYF; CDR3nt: TGTGCCAGTAGTAGGGTAGCGGGAGGGCCCGACACAGATACGCAGTATTTT
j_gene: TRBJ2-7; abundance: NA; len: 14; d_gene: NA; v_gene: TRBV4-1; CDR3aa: CASSLGRGGLEQYF; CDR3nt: TGCGCCAGCAGCCTAGGTAGAGGAGGCCTCGAGCAGTACTTC
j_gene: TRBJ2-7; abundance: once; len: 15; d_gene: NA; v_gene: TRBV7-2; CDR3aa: CASSLEVLQGGEQYF; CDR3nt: TGTGCCAGCAGCCTTGAGGTCTTACAAGGGGGAGAGCAGTACTTC
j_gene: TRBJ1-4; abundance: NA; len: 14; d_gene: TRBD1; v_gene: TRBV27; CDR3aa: CASSLNRGFEKLFF; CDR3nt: TGTGCCAGCAGCCTAAACAGGGGTTTTGAAAAACTGTTTTTT
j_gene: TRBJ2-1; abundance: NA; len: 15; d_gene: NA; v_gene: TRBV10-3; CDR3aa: CAISDLTSGHNEQFF; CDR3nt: TGTGCCATCAGTGATTTGACGAGCGGCCACAATGAGCAGTTCTTC
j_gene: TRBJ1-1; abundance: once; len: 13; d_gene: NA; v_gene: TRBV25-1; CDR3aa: CASSESFNTEAFF; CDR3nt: TGTGCCAGCAGTGAATCCTTTAACACTGAAGCTTTCTTT
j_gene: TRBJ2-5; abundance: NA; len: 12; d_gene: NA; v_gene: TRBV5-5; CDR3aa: CASSFSQETQYF; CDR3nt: TGTGCCAGCAGCTTCTCCCAAGAGACCCAGTACTTC
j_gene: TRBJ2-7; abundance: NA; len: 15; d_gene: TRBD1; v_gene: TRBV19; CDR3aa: CASSIVPGGSYEQYF; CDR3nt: TGTGCCAGTAGTATAGTCCCAGGGGGCTCCTACGAGCAGTACTTC
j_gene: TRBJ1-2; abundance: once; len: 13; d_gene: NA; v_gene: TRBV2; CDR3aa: CASGVGQGLGYTF; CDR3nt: TGTGCCAGCGGTGTTGGGCAGGGGTTGGGCTACACCTTC
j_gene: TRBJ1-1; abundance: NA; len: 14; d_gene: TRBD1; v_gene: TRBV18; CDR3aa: CASSRGQMNTEAFF; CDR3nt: TGTGCCAGCTCCCGGGGACAGATGAACACTGAAGCTTTCTTT
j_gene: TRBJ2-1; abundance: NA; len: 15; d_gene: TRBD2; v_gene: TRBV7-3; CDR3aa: CASSLGTSGYNEQFF; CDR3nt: TGTGCCAGCAGCTTAGGGACTAGCGGTTACAATGAGCAGTTCTTC
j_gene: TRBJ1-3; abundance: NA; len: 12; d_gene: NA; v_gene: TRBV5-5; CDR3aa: CASSYQGNTIYF; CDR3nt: TGTGCCAGCAGCTATCAGGGAAACACCATATATTTT
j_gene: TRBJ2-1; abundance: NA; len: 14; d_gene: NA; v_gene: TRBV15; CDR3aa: CATSRRPRDNEQFF; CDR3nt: TGTGCCACCAGCAGACGTCCCAGGGACAATGAGCAGTTCTTC
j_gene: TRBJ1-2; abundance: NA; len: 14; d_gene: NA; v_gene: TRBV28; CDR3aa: CASSLEQGPYGYTF; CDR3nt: TGTGCCAGCAGTTTAGAGCAGGGTCCCTATGGCTACACCTTC
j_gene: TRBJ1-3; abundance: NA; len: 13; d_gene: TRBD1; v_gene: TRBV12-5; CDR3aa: CASAGGTGNTMYF; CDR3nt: TGTGCTAGTGCAGGGGGCACTGGAAACACCATGTATTTT
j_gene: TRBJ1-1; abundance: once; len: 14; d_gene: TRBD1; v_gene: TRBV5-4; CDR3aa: CASSRQGMNTEAFF; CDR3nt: TGTGCCAGCAGTCGACAGGGGATGAACACTGAAGCTTTCTTT
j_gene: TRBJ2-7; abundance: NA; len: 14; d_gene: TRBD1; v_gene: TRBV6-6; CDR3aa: CASRRQGNIHEQYF; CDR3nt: TGTGCCAGCAGGCGACAGGGTAATATCCACGAGCAGTACTTC
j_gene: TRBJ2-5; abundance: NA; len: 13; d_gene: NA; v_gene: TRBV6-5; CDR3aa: CASSTQGGETQYF; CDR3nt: TGTGCCAGCAGTACACAGGGCGGAGAGACCCAGTACTTC
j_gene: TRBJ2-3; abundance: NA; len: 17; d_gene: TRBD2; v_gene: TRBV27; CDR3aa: CASSPGLAGGPSDTQYF; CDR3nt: TGTGCCAGCAGCCCGGGACTAGCGGGAGGGCCATCAGATACGCAGTATTTT
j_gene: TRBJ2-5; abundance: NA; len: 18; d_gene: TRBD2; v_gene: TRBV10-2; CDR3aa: CASSESLGTSGRKETQYF; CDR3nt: TGCGCCAGCAGTGAGTCTCTCGGGACTAGCGGAAGGAAAGAGACCCAGTACTTC